This entry is about one T cell receptor (beta chain). There is no known antigen for this receptor. Base qualities are not at hand, and no much larger clone is one base apart. The data belong to a study of T cell responses to AZD1222 COVID-19 vaccine (dated by TCRdb to the early 2020s). Regarding the research as a whole: TCR sequencing was performed for about 250 trial participants, of whom about 200 were given two doses of AZD1222 and around 26 were given two doses of MenACWY control vaccine. Trial participants were enrolled into age subgroups of 18-55, 56-69 and 70-plus years, which contained approximately 150, 28 and 58 TCR-sequenced participants, respectively. On the study overall, not on this receptor specifically: The 56-69-year group was small, and its depth increase did not reach significance, likely because of low power. Conclusions about previously exposed vaccinees are limited because only six or seven AZD1222 recipients were SARS-CoV-2 seropositive at baseline. Because no day 14 peak-response samples were available, repertoires were characterized only after the peak T cell response. After two AZD1222 doses, spike-specific TCR breadth and depth were significantly higher than at day 0 and than in MenACWY recipients. Participants were mostly white British, with more females than males. The authors suggested clonal diversity may have been underestimated. Reportedly, close to half of the unique spike-specific TCRs recognized epitopes lying outside the regions that are mutated in the B.1.351 and B.1.1.7 variants. The whole spike protein was spanned by vaccine-associated CD4 TCRs, and dominant responses were seen in regions 160-218 and 743-854.

In the paper's terms, the time point label means: baseline before first vaccination. In light of the paper, this sample's treatment or condition label describes: meningococcal conjugate vaccine given as trial control. Vaccinee samples came from UK trials COV001 and COV002, including a single-blind randomized controlled phase 2/3 trial of AZD1222 (ChAdOx1 nCoV-19) in healthy adults. Trial participant PBMC samples were collected at day 0 and day 28 after the second dose for TCRbeta chain sequencing. The CDR3 goes from the cysteine to the phenylalanine over 16 residues. The CDR3 DNA has 48 bases and is translated from base 1. A distance of 18 bases separates the germline ends of V and J, which lose 2 bases and 5 bases respectively. CDR1 MNHEY and CDR2 SVGAGI were looked up in the germline V gene. The CDR3 regions of human TCRbeta chains were subjected to immunosequencing. The paper's processing steps were these. TCRs in the repertoires were matched against a reference library of SARS-CoV-2-specific TCRs that had been generated with the MIRA antigen-specificity platform. Breadth was defined as the fraction of unique TCRs that were SARS-CoV-2-associated. Depth was defined as the fraction of total T cells that were SARS-CoV-2-associated. Using the MIRA data, each spike-specific TCR was assigned both to the spike region to which the TCR was reactive and to a CD4 or CD8 class. Log10-transformed breadth and depth values were compared by one-way ANOVA with Sidak's multiple comparisons tests. Entries here come from immuneACCESS through TCRdb and include only in-frame sequences with V and J called. Some clones fail to appear in such tables; in the studies checked, an unresolved V gene covers under half of the shortfall, and the cause of the remainder is unknown. The DNA gave D and trimming, while V, J and clone size come from that table. In all, the sample holds around 95,000 clones, and 70% to 90% of those were seen once. 4% to 4.5% of the sample comes from the top ten.

This receptor was taken from an adult in good health. Sequences were derived from peripheral blood, sampled on day 0 of MenACWY control vaccination. The chain is made from TRBV6-5 and TRBJ1-2; D gene: possibly TRBD1, on 6 matching bases. The CDR3 protein sequence reads: CASSYIPGDISYGYTF. Here is the DNA: TGTGCCAGCAGTTACATACCAGGGGACATTTCGTATGGCTACACCTTC.